Shown below are 32 T cell receptor beta chains from a single sample sequenced in a study of graft-versus-host responses after intestinal transplantation. Which antigens these TCRs recognize remains unknown. Measured with immunoSEQ multiplex PCR; TCRdb has only the in-frame clones, and not every one. Of 130,000 or so clones listed, about nine tenths are singletons. The starting material was unstimulated CD4+ T cells sorted from spleen or lymph node cells, obtained before intestinal transplant. The receptor source for this set is a human donor who received an intestinal transplant.

This clone was seen once. The chain combines TRBV2 with TRBJ2-5, with D perhaps TRBD2 (6 bases). This CDR3 is built from 13 residues. The V gene's germline CDR1 is SNHLY and CDR2 FYNNEI. The V gene lost 8 bases and the J gene lost 5 bases, with 15 bases spanning the gap. The CDR3 loop is CASVGGRGETQYF. CDR3 bases: TGTGCCAGCGTTGGAGGACGGGGGGAGACCCAGTACTTC.

This chain links TRBV5-5 with TRBJ2-1, with TRBD2 matching 8 bases. The germline V gene encodes CDR1 SGHKS and CDR2 YYEKEE (reference sequence). The CDR3 spans 16 residues. Trimming took 0 bases from V and 3 from J; bases not matched to a gene: 5. CDR3 sequence: CASSLGSSGDYNEQFF. The CDR3, as DNA: TGTGCCAGCAGCTTGGGTAGTAGCGGGGACTACAATGAGCAGTTCTTC.

The chain links TRBV7-2 to TRBJ1-2; 8 bases align to TRBD1. The CDR3 is made up of 13 amino acids. V lost 8 bases, J lost 4 bases, and 6 bases stayed unmatched. CDR1 SGHTA and CDR2 FQGNSA come from the germline V gene. The CDR3 is CASRKDRAYGYTF. The CDR3 nucleotides are TGTGCCAGCCGGAAGGACAGGGCCTATGGCTACACCTTC.

The gene calls are TRBV27 and TRBJ2-7, with TRBD1 identical over 7 bases. Germline-derived CDR1 and CDR2 are MNHEY and SMNVEV (reference sequence). The V segment lost 5 bases and the J segment 4 bases; nucleotides outside the gene matches: 14. The CDR3 runs to 16 residues. The CDR3 DNA follows: TGTGCCAGCAGTGCACTTATCAAGACAGGGTATTACGAGCAGTACTTC. Amino acids: CASSALIKTGYYEQYF.

J is TRBJ1-6 and V is TRBV2, with a possible D match to TRBD1 (6 bases). This CDR3 contains 14 residues. Trimming pared 6 bases from V and 7 bases from J, leaving 13 bases between. Germline CDR1 reads SNHLY; CDR2 reads FYNNEI. For the CDR3, the DNA is TGTGCCAGCAGCGTACAGGGTAGAAATTCACCCCTCCACTTT. It is translated as CASSVQGRNSPLHF. Looking up the rest from reference TRBV2 and TRBJ1-6 gives the full variable domain: EPEVTQTPSHQVTQMGQEVILRCVPISNHLYFYWYRQILGQKVEFLVSFYNNEISEKSEIFDDQFSVERPDGSNFTLKIRSTKLEDSAMYFCASSVQGRNSPLHFGNGTRLTVT.

This clone has only one observation. This rearrangement joins TRBV28 to TRBJ2-2; TRBD2 might be the D (6 bases). The V end lost 1 base, the J end lost 5 bases, and 11 bases lay between the germline ends. CDR1 and CDR2 from the germline V gene are MDHEN and SYDVKM. The CDR3 spans 15 residues. In DNA form, the CDR3 reads TGTGCCAGCAGTTTATACGCCCGGGGGACCGGGGAGCTGTTTTTT. As protein: CASSLYARGTGELFF.

This clone was counted once. The chain couples TRBV14 to TRBJ2-1; D is ambiguous. Germline V lookup: CDR1 SGHDN, CDR2 FVKESK. The V and J ends lost 1 base and 2 bases respectively, with 12 bases between them. This CDR3 is 16 amino acids long. The CDR3 here is CASSQVPGSTYNEQFF. Here the CDR3 DNA reads TGTGCCAGCAGCCAAGTACCGGGCTCCACCTACAATGAGCAGTTCTTC.

The chain is built from TRBV28 and TRBJ2-7; 8 nucleotides match TRBD1. Germline V gene sequence: CDR1 MDHEN, CDR2 SYDVKM. V dropped 8 bases and J dropped 9; count of bases not matched to a gene: 18. The CDR3 runs to 15 residues. The chain's CDR3 is CASSRDPRDRRVQYF. CDR3 bases: TGTGCCAGCTCCCGAGATCCCCGGGACAGGAGAGTGCAGTACTTC.

The CDR3 sequence: CASSNERDIPGNNEQYF. The CDR3 DNA follows: TGTGCCAGCAGCAACGAAAGAGACATCCCGGGAAACAACGAGCAGTACTTC. The genes are TRBV21-1 and TRBJ2-7; TRBD2 was called by the table and not checked on the DNA. TRBV21-1 is described as a pseudogene. The CDR3 has 17 amino acids.

The chain joins TRBV10-3 to TRBJ2-1; 11 bases match TRBD2. Germline lookup yields CDR1 ENHRY and CDR2 SYGVKD. V shed 4 bases and J 7 bases; nucleotides not matched to a gene: 0. The CDR3 is 13 amino acids. The CDR3 loop reads CAISGTSGNEQFF. CDR3 nucleotide sequence: TGTGCCATCAGTGGGACTAGCGGGAATGAGCAGTTCTTC.

V is TRBV7-2 and J is TRBJ1-2; TRBD1 agrees at 9 bases. Germline V gene data show CDR1 as SGHTA and CDR2 as FQGNSA. The CDR3 spans 17 residues. The V and J ends lost 1 base and 4 bases, in that order; junction bases with no gene match: 10. This chain's CDR3 is CASSLVGTGNPFYGYTF. DNA for the CDR3: TGTGCCAGCAGCTTAGTGGGGACAGGGAATCCTTTCTATGGCTACACCTTC.

The rearrangement uses TRBV7-2 and TRBJ2-1; the D gene is possibly TRBD1 (6 bases). Germline V CDR1 and CDR2: SGHTA, FQGNSA. This CDR3 region has 18 residues. V lost 5 bases to trimming and J lost 1 base, with 21 bases between them. This CDR3 is CASSLTGWGQGSYNEQFF. The CDR3 DNA reads as TGTGCCAGCAGCCTTACGGGATGGGGGCAGGGATCCTACAATGAGCAGTTCTTC.

This clone came up once. The V call is TRBV12-2, the J call TRBJ1-5; TRBD1 is the table's D call, not checked against the DNA. TRBV12-2 is a pseudogene locus. The CDR3 has 14 amino acids. DNA for the CDR3: TGTGCAAGTCGGCCTACAGGGGTGCATCAGCCCCAGCATTTT. Encoded protein: CASRPTGVHQPQHF.

V usage is TRBV27 and J usage is TRBJ2-7, with D maybe TRBD2 (7 bases). V was clipped by 5 bases and J by 6 bases, with 20 bases between them. Germline V gene sequence: CDR1 MNHEY, CDR2 SMNVEV (reference sequence). The CDR3 is 15 residues long. The CDR3 DNA reads as TGTGCCAGCAGTACTCTTGGGGGGAGGGGGGGCGAGCAGTACTTC. Protein: CASSTLGGRGGEQYF.

The chain uses TRBV2 and TRBJ2-5; D is ambiguous. Trimming stripped 3 bases from V and 2 bases from J, with 7 bases between. Germline V gives CDR1 SNHLY, CDR2 FYNNEI. This CDR3 is built from 13 residues. CDR3 amino acids: CASSEGRQETQYF. The CDR3 DNA reads TGTGCCAGCAGTGAGGGCCGGCAAGAGACCCAGTACTTC.

This rearrangement joins TRBV5-1 to TRBJ2-1; maybe TRBD2 (7 bases). The CDR3 loop spans 11 amino acids. Germline V gives CDR1 SGHRS, CDR2 YFSETQ. V was clipped by 4 bases and J by 15 bases, with 14 bases between them. DNA for the CDR3: TGCGCCAGCAGCGCGGGGGCCCTCGGGTTCTTC. Amino acid sequence: CASSAGALGFF.

This chain uses TRBV7-3 with TRBJ2-1, with TRBD2 as a possible D gene (6 bases). The CDR3 is 14 residues long. Per germline, CDR1 SGHTA and CDR2 FQGTGA. Trimming removed 2 bases from V and 8 bases from J, with 13 bases in between. CDR3 bases: TGTGCCAGCAGCTTAGGTTCCGGGAGAGATGAGCAGTTCTTC. Its translation: CASSLGSGRDEQFF.

On this clone itself: The same CDR3 also results from other DNA sequences found in this sample. The chain carries TRBV29-1 and TRBJ2-5; possibly TRBD1 for D (5 bases). The CDR3 runs 12 residues. CDR1 and CDR2 (germline): SQVTM, ANQGSEA. The CDR3 DNA reads TGCAGTGAATCGACAGCCCAAGAGACCCAGTACTTC. Encoded protein: CSESTAQETQYF.

The chain combines TRBV5-1 with TRBJ2-1, with D possibly TRBD2 on 6 matching bases. Trimming shortened V by 1 base and J by 4 bases, and 12 bases separated the two germline ends. Germline assignment: CDR1 SGHRS and CDR2 YFSETQ. The CDR3 extends over 15 amino acids. For the CDR3, the DNA is TGCGCCAGCAGCTTGCGACTAGAGGGTTACAATGAGCAGTTCTTC. Its protein is CASSLRLEGYNEQFF.

The chain is built from TRBV9 and TRBJ1-2; 7 bases align to TRBD1. The V segment lost 2 bases and the J segment 0 bases; nucleotides outside the gene matches: 4. CDR3 length: 15 amino acids. CDR1 and CDR2 from the germline V gene are SGDLS and YYNGEE. CDR3 residues: CASSVRDSTNYGYTF. CDR3 DNA: TGTGCCAGCAGCGTTCGGGACAGCACTAACTATGGCTACACCTTC.

V gene TRBV19 combines with J gene TRBJ2-3; D remains unclear. There are 16 residues in the CDR3. The germline V gene encodes CDR1 LNHDA and CDR2 SQIVND (reference sequence). Trimming cost V 3 bases and J 3 bases, with 16 bases left between them. The CDR3 is CASSIDALVRTDTQYF. The DNA for the CDR3 is TGTGCCAGTAGTATCGACGCGTTAGTACGAACAGATACGCAGTATTTT.

This clone showed up just once. The V call is TRBV4-1, the J call TRBJ2-5; D unresolved. The V gene lost 4 bases and the J gene lost 7 bases, with 7 bases spanning the gap. The CDR3 extends over 11 amino acids. Germline CDR1 is MGHRA and CDR2 is YSYEKL. The CDR3 DNA is TGCGCCAGCAGCCTCTCAGGGACCCAGTACTTC. This encodes CASSLSGTQYF.

The V gene is TRBV7-2, the J gene TRBJ1-1; D is uncertain. Looked up from germline, CDR1 is SGHTA and CDR2 is FQGNSA. With 3 bases removed from V and 1 base from J, the gap between germline ends came to 3 bases. This CDR3 spans 12 amino acids. The CDR3, as DNA: TGTGCCAGCAGCTTTGGGAACACTGAAGCTTTCTTT. The encoded protein is CASSFGNTEAFF.

V is TRBV13 and J is TRBJ2-5, with D possibly matching TRBD2 (6 bases). The J call may be incorrect, as the DNA end agrees better with TRBJ2-7. The V gene's germline CDR1 is PRHDT and CDR2 FYEKMQ (reference sequence). The CDR3 is 13 residues long. CDR3 in DNA: TGTGCCAGCAGCCTCTCCGGGGGTAACGAGCAGTACTTC. Translated: CASSLSGGNEQYF.

The CDR3 sequence: CASSLSVWSSYNEQFF. CDR3 in DNA: TGTGCCAGCAGCTTATCGGTCTGGAGCTCCTACAATGAGCAGTTCTTC. The chain carries TRBV5-6 and TRBJ2-1, with D unresolved. The V end lost 2 bases, the J end lost 0 bases, and 12 bases lay between the germline ends. Germline assignment: CDR1 SGHDT and CDR2 YYEEEE. This CDR3 is 16 amino acids long.

This clone has only a few counts. The rearrangement joins TRBV5-1 to TRBJ2-7, with unresolved D. The V gene lost 0 bases and the J gene lost 7 bases, with 20 bases spanning the gap. CDR1 SGHRS and CDR2 YFSETQ come from the germline V gene. The CDR3 extends over 16 amino acids. As DNA, the CDR3 is TGCGCCAGCAGCTTGGATATTGGGATCGTTTATCGGGAGCAGTACTTC. It yields the protein CASSLDIGIVYREQYF.

The chain combines TRBV28 with TRBJ1-5; D perhaps matches TRBD1 (5 bases). This CDR3 is built from 17 residues. Looked up from germline, CDR1 is MDHEN and CDR2 is SYDVKM. V lost 2 bases and J 0 bases, leaving 14 bases between the germline ends. As DNA, the CDR3 is TGTGCCAGCAGTTTAGTCGGAGCGGGGGTTAGCAATCAGCCCCAGCATTTT. This translates into CASSLVGAGVSNQPQHF.

The rearrangement links TRBV7-9 to TRBJ1-1; weak D call: TRBD1 (5 bases). The V gene's germline CDR1 is SEHNR and CDR2 FQNEAQ (reference sequence). V lost 3 bases and J lost 5, with 13 bases in between. The CDR3 consists of 14 residues. CDR3 region: CASSFWGRETEAFF. CDR3 bases: TGTGCCAGCAGCTTTTGGGGCAGGGAAACTGAAGCTTTCTTT.

This clone has a single count. The chain employs TRBV7-6 and TRBJ2-5; 9 bases map to TRBD1. J lost 4 bases, V lost 5 bases, and 8 bases had no gene match. The CDR3 has 15 residues. The V gene's germline CDR1 is SGHVS and CDR2 FNYEAQ. The CDR3 DNA follows: TGTGCCAGCAGCCGGAACCGGGACAGGGCAGAGACCCAGTACTTC. Residues: CASSRNRDRAETQYF.

The rearrangement joins TRBV28 to TRBJ1-3, with D possibly TRBD1 on 5 matching bases. CDR3 length equals 14 residues. Germline V CDR1 and CDR2: MDHEN, SYDVKM. V lost 2 bases and J lost 3, with 8 bases in between. CDR3 coding DNA: TGTGCCAGCAGTTTAAGGGGCGTTGGAAACACCATATATTTT. This encodes CASSLRGVGNTIYF. Complete variable domain (other parts from reference TRBV28 and TRBJ1-3): DVKVTQSSRYLVKRTGEKVFLECVQDMDHENMFWYRQDPGLGLRLIYFSYDVKMKEKGDIPEGYSVSREKKERFSLILESASTNQTSMYLCASSLRGVGNTIYFGEGSWLTVV.

The CDR3 spells CASSPAGGPYNEQFF. CDR3 nucleotides: TGTGCCAGCAGTCCAGCGGGAGGACCATACAATGAGCAGTTCTTC. The chain uses TRBV27 and TRBJ2-1; TRBD2 matches 9 bases. This CDR3 spans 15 amino acids. The V and J ends lost 5 bases and 4 bases, in that order; junction bases with no gene match: 6. Germline V CDR1 and CDR2: MNHEY, SMNVEV (reference sequence).

The chain carries TRBV5-6 and TRBJ1-1; D remains ambiguous. Germline CDR1 and CDR2: SGHDT and YYEEEE. V dropped 0 bases and J dropped 3 bases, with 6 bases sitting between them. This CDR3 is 13 amino acids long. The CDR3 DNA is TGTGCCAGCAGCTTGGAATATCACACTGAAGCTTTCTTT. Amino acid sequence: CASSLEYHTEAFF.